These T cell receptor beta chains were read from a single sample in a study of cytomegalovirus exposure and HLA in healthy donors. This table comes from immunoSEQ multiplex PCR, and its TCRdb copy is limited to in-frame clones, with some not included. Of some 270,000 clones listed, approximately 91% are singletons. Sequenced sample: PBMCs. The receptors come from a girl aged 2 to 9 in good health and CMV-seronegative. The CDR3 runs from the conserved cysteine through the conserved F or W. D genes are given only for firm matches. A clone size is listed for some rows: how often the clone was seen (once, few, many), or a class if it is expanded.

.	.	15	TRBV11-2	TRBJ2-1	TGTGCCAGCGGCCCGCAGGGGACCCCCTACAATGAGCAGTTCTTC	CASGPQGTPYNEQFF
.	.	13	TRBV25-1	TRBJ1-3	TGTGCCAGCAGTGTCCTCTCTGGAAACACCATATATTTT	CASSVLSGNTIYF
once	TRBD2	15	TRBV27	TRBJ2-5	TGTGCCAGCAGTTTAGGGGGGGGTAACCAAGAGACCCAGTACTTC	CASSLGGGNQETQYF
.	.	15	TRBV27	TRBJ1-5	TGTGCCAGCAGTCGGACTCAACATAGCAATCAGCCCCAGCATTTT	CASSRTQHSNQPQHF
once	TRBD2	15	TRBV2	TRBJ2-1	TGTGCCAGCAGTGAGGGTCGGCTAGCGGGAGGTGAGCAGTTCTTC	CASSEGRLAGGEQFF
.	.	14	TRBV18	TRBJ1-2	TGTGCCAGCTCCCCTAGGGGGGGAGACTATGGCTACACCTTC	CASSPRGGDYGYTF
.	TRBD1	15	TRBV5-1	TRBJ2-1	TGCGCCAGCAGCTCCCCGGGACAGGGCTACAATGAGCAGTTCTTC	CASSSPGQGYNEQFF
.	.	13	TRBV6-5	TRBJ2-2	TGTGCCAGCAAGCGGGCGAACACCGGGGAGCTGTTTTTT	CASKRANTGELFF
.	.	16	TRBV5-4	TRBJ1-1	TGTGCCAGCAGCTTGGCTCACCAGGGGATGAACACTGAAGCTTTCTTT	CASSLAHQGMNTEAFF
.	.	16	TRBV10-2	TRBJ1-1	TGCGCCAGCAGTGCCCCCGAGGTAAAGAGGAACACTGAAGCTTTCTTT	CASSAPEVKRNTEAFF
.	.	13	TRBV5-1	TRBJ2-7	TGCGCCAGCGGGCACGACGGATCCTACGAGCAGTACTTC	CASGHDGSYEQYF
once	TRBD2	16	TRBV27	TRBJ2-1	TGTGCCAGCAGTTCCCTAAGCGGGGGAGAATACAATGAGCAGTTCTTC	CASSSLSGGEYNEQFF
.	TRBD1	15	TRBV15	TRBJ1-3	TGTGCCACCAGCAGAGAGACAGGGACCGGAAACACCATATATTTT	CATSRETGTGNTIYF
.	TRBD2	15	TRBV28	TRBJ2-3	TGTGCCAGCAGGAGCGGGGGGGTTAGCACAGATACGCAGTATTTT	CASRSGGVSTDTQYF
.	.	15	TRBV6-1	TRBJ1-2	TGTGCCAGCAGTGAAGCGCGAGGGATCCCCTATGGCTACACCTTC	CASSEARGIPYGYTF
once	.	15	TRBV11-2	TRBJ2-7	TGTGCCAGCAGCTTAGAGGGGGGGGCCGGGAACGAGCAGTACTTC	CASSLEGGAGNEQYF
.	.	14	TRBV7-2	TRBJ2-1	TGTGCCAGCAGCTTATATCGAACTAACAATGAGCAGTTCTTC	CASSLYRTNNEQFF
.	TRBD1	18	TRBV5-4	TRBJ2-1	TGTGCCAGCAGCTTTCCGGGACAGGGACGACTGGGCTACAATGAGCAGTTCTTC	CASSFPGQGRLGYNEQFF
.	TRBD1	16	TRBV12-5	TRBJ1-4	TGTGCTAGTGCCACCGGGGACAGGGAAGAATATGAAAAACTGTTTTTT	CASATGDREEYEKLFF
.	.	16	TRBV5-1	TRBJ1-3	TGCGCCAGCAGCTTGGGCACAGGGACCTCTGGAAACACCATATATTTT	CASSLGTGTSGNTIYF
.	TRBD2	15	TRBV5-1	TRBJ2-5	TGCGCCAGCAGCTTTAGCGGGAAGGGGCAAGAGACCCAGCACTTC	CASSFSGKGQETQHF
.	TRBD2	17	TRBV29-1	TRBJ2-1	TGCAGCGTGGCGGGACAGCCGTTTCCGACTAGCGGGAATGAGCAGTTCTTC	CSVAGQPFPTSGNEQFF
.	.	15	TRBV28	TRBJ2-7	TGTGCCAGCAGTTTATCCGCAGGGATTCTCTACGAGCAGTACTTC	CASSLSAGILYEQYF
.	.	13	TRBV6-5	TRBJ2-7	TGTGCCAGCAGTGAACAGTTGTCCTACGAGCAGTACTTC	CASSEQLSYEQYF
.	.	15	TRBV7-6	TRBJ1-4	TGTGCCAGCAGCTTCGGACTTTCCGATAATGAAAAACTGTTTTTT	CASSFGLSDNEKLFF
.	.	16	TRBV7-8	TRBJ2-7	TGTGCCAGCAGCCGTGTGGCGGGGCAGGGATTCTACGAGCAGTACTTC	CASSRVAGQGFYEQYF
.	.	11	TRBV6-1	TRBJ2-1	TGTGCCGCGGGGACTCCCAATGAGCAGTTCTTC	CAAGTPNEQFF
.	TRBD1	11	TRBV28	TRBJ1-4	TGTGGGACAGGGGAGAAAGAAAAACTGTTTTTT	CGTGEKEKLFF
once	.	13	TRBV18	TRBJ1-1	TGTGCCAGCTCACCATTGGGAGGAACTGAAGCTTTCTTT	CASSPLGGTEAFF
once	.	16	TRBV5-8	TRBJ2-2	TGTGCCAGCAGCTTGACCGGTGGGGCTAACACCGGGGAGCTGTTTTTT	CASSLTGGANTGELFF
.	TRBD2	15	TRBV11-2	TRBJ2-1	TGTGCCAGCGGTAAGCGGGAGGACGGACGGAATGAGCAGTTCTTC	CASGKREDGRNEQFF
once	TRBD2	14	TRBV18	TRBJ2-7	TGTGCCAGCTCCGCGGCGGGAGGACACTACGAGCAGTACTTC	CASSAAGGHYEQYF
.	TRBD1	14	TRBV2	TRBJ2-5	TGTGCCAGCGGCCAGGGACAGTACCAAGAGACCCAGTACTTC	CASGQGQYQETQYF
.	.	12	TRBV2	TRBJ2-1	TGTGCCAGCAGTGTGCGGGACAATGAGCAGTTCTTC	CASSVRDNEQFF
.	.	13	TRBV7-9	TRBJ1-6	TGTGCCAGCAGACCCGGGGGGGAATTCCACCTCCACTTT	CASRPGGEFHLHF
.	.	14	TRBV19	TRBJ2-3	TGTGCCAGTAGCTCCCGGGACTCCTTTCATACGCAGTATTTT	CASSSRDSFHTQYF
.	TRBD1	13	TRBV29-1	TRBJ1-2	TGCAGCGTCCCGTTGGGGACAGTCCATGGCTACACCTTC	CSVPLGTVHGYTF
once	TRBD1	13	TRBV14	TRBJ1-3	TGTGCCAGCAGCCAAGACAGGGGGAACACCATATATTTT	CASSQDRGNTIYF
once	TRBD1	14	TRBV27	TRBJ1-6	TGTGCCAGCAGGGCGCAGGGGGGAAATTCACCCCTCCACTTT	CASRAQGGNSPLHF
.	.	14	TRBV2	TRBJ1-1	TGTGCCAGCAAGGAGCGCTATATCAACACTGAAGCTTTCTTT	CASKERYINTEAFF
.	TRBD2	15	TRBV5-1	TRBJ2-1	TGCGCCAGCAGCCATAGCGGGGCCTCCTACAATGAGCAGTTCTTC	CASSHSGASYNEQFF
.	.	15	TRBV5-4	TRBJ2-3	TGTGCCAGCAGCCCGGGGGGCAGGGGCACAGATACGCAGTATTTT	CASSPGGRGTDTQYF
.	.	14	TRBV30	TRBJ1-2	TGTGCCATTGCCCCCGACAGGTTCAACTATGGCTACACCTTC	CAIAPDRFNYGYTF
.	.	15	TRBV7-2	TRBJ2-5	TGTGCCAGCAGCGCCTTAAGCGAATCAGCGCGGACCCAGTACTTC	CASSALSESARTQYF
once	TRBD2	13	TRBV11-3	TRBJ2-3	TGTGCCAGCAGCTTAACGGGGGGAGACACGCAGTATTTT	CASSLTGGDTQYF
.	.	13	TRBV11-2	TRBJ1-1	TGTGCCAGCAGCCCAAGACAGAACACTGAAGCTTTCTTT	CASSPRQNTEAFF
.	TRBD1	15	TRBV19	TRBJ1-5	TGTGCCAGTATACGGGACAGTTTTAGCAATCAGCCCCAGCATTTT	CASIRDSFSNQPQHF
.	TRBD2	18	TRBV5-4	TRBJ2-1	TGTGCCAGCAGCGCTACGGGGACTAGCGGGGGGAGGGGCAATGAGCAGTTCTTC	CASSATGTSGGRGNEQFF
.	.	12	TRBV19	TRBJ1-1	TGTGCCAGTAGTGTGAGCCCTACCGAAGCTTTCTTT	CASSVSPTEAFF
.	TRBD1	16	TRBV5-8	TRBJ2-7	TGTGCCAGCAGCTTGGCTTTAGGGACAGTAATTGGCGAGCAGTACTTC	CASSLALGTVIGEQYF
.	TRBD1	20	TRBV19	TRBJ1-3	TGTGCCAGTAGTATAACCTCGCCGCACGGAACAGGGGGCTCTGGAAACACCATATATTTT	CASSITSPHGTGGSGNTIYF
few	TRBD2	14	TRBV29-1	TRBJ2-1	TGCAGCGTTGATAGCGGGAGCTCCTACAATGAGCAGTTCTTC	CSVDSGSSYNEQFF
once	.	14	TRBV2	TRBJ1-4	TGTGCCAGTTCCCCCCGGACAGTCGGAGAAAAACTGTTTTTT	CASSPRTVGEKLFF
.	TRBD1	13	TRBV5-4	TRBJ1-2	TGTGCCAGCAGCTTGCAGGGGGCATATGGCTACACCTTC	CASSLQGAYGYTF